Below are 17 T cell receptor beta chains sequenced from a single sample in a study of cytomegalovirus exposure and HLA in healthy donors (TCRdb year 2017). The library was obtained by the immunoSEQ multiplex PCR assay. The multiplex PCR relied on a mix of 60 forward primers for TCR Vbeta segments and 13 reverse primers for TCR Jbeta segments. Entries here come from immuneACCESS through TCRdb and include only in-frame sequences with V and J called. Some clones fail to appear in such tables; in the studies checked, an unresolved V gene covers under half of the shortfall, and the cause of the remainder is unknown. The sample contains 150,000 to 200,000 clones, approximately 80% of them found a single time. Jointly, the top ten make up 2.2% of the sample. What was sequenced was PBMCs. These TCRs come from a young woman in good health and CMV-seronegative.

The rearrangement uses TRBV9 and TRBJ2-3; D perhaps matches TRBD2 (7 bases). This CDR3 comprises 17 residues. Trimming left V 3 bases short and J 0 bases short, with 17 bases between. The germline gives CDR1 SGDLS, CDR2 YYNGEE. CDR3 region: CASSGPGQRESTDTQYF. As DNA, the CDR3 is TGTGCCAGCAGCGGTCCCGGACAGCGGGAAAGCACAGATACGCAGTATTTT.

The V call is TRBV11-2, the J call TRBJ2-3; 9 nucleotides line up with TRBD2. CDR1 and CDR2 (germline): SGHAT, FQNNGV. The CDR3 is 17 residues long. Losses at the gene ends were 1 base for V and 6 bases for J; bases not matched to a gene: 11. In nucleotides, the CDR3 is TGTGCCAGCAGCTTAGTTGGGCTAGCGGGGTACTTGGATACGCAGTATTTT. Translated: CASSLVGLAGYLDTQYF.

V is TRBV10-3 and J is TRBJ2-7; 11 nucleotides align to TRBD2. The CDR3 sequence is 19 residues long. Losses at the gene ends were 0 bases for V and 1 base for J; bases not matched to a gene: 11. CDR1 and CDR2 (germline): ENHRY, SYGVKD. The CDR3 region has the DNA TGTGCCATCAGTGAGTCGCCTCCTGGGCTAGCGGGAGGTTCCTACGAGCAGTACTTC. Its translation: CAISESPPGLAGGSYEQYF.

The chain recombines TRBV7-8 with TRBJ2-2; D ambiguous. Trimming shortened V by 5 bases and J by 7 bases, and 17 bases separated the two germline ends. This CDR3 contains 15 residues. CDR1 is SGHVS, CDR2 FQNEAQ, per germline. CDR3 protein: CASSPGSIRSGELFF. The CDR3 nucleotides are TGTGCCAGCAGCCCCGGTTCTATCCGAAGCGGGGAGCTGTTTTTT.

The chain carries TRBV9 and TRBJ2-1; 7 bases line up with TRBD2. The CDR3 has 15 residues. Germline CDR1 reads SGDLS; CDR2 reads YYNGEE. V was clipped by 3 bases and J by 0 bases; unmatched bases: 3. Here the CDR3 reads CASSATGGSYNEQFF. The CDR3, as DNA: TGTGCCAGCAGCGCAACGGGGGGCTCCTACAATGAGCAGTTCTTC.

The J gene is TRBJ2-1, the V gene TRBV4-2, with D perhaps matching TRBD1 (6 bases). CDR1 is LGHNA, CDR2 YNFKEQ, per germline. V lost 0 bases to trimming and J lost 8 bases, with 8 bases between them. This CDR3 comprises 13 residues. The CDR3 DNA follows: TGTGCCAGCAGCCAAGATAGGGGGTATGAGCAGTTCTTC. It encodes CASSQDRGYEQFF.

This CDR3 reads CASSWDGTGVIDEQYF. In nucleotides, the CDR3 is TGTGCCAGCAGTTGGGACGGGACAGGGGTTATCGACGAGCAGTACTTC. The chain combines TRBV2 with TRBJ2-5; 10 bases are a match to TRBD1. Matching the DNA end better, TRBJ2-7 makes the J call doubtful. The V gene's germline CDR1 is SNHLY and CDR2 FYNNEI. The CDR3 covers 16 residues.

The chain employs TRBV19 and TRBJ2-1; 10 bases are a match to TRBD1. Germline CDR1 and CDR2: LNHDA and SQIVND (reference sequence). CDR3 size: 13 residues. V dropped 8 bases and J dropped 5; count of bases not matched to a gene: 3. The CDR3 DNA reads TGTGCCAGTTACGACAGGGGGCACAATGAGCAGTTCTTC. It yields the protein CASYDRGHNEQFF.

The chain joins TRBV2 to TRBJ1-6; 8 bases line up with TRBD1. The V gene's germline CDR1 is SNHLY and CDR2 FYNNEI. V was clipped by 9 bases and J by 5 bases; unmatched bases: 3. This CDR3 is built from 13 residues. The CDR3 reads CASTGQDNSPLHF. Here the CDR3 DNA reads TGTGCCAGTACGGGACAGGATAATTCACCCCTCCACTTT.

The CDR3 DNA sequence: TGCAGCGTGCGGACAAGGTCGAACACTGAAGCTTTCTTT. Translation gives CSVRTRSNTEAFF. The V and J genes are TRBV29-1 and TRBJ1-1; D is possibly TRBD1 (5 bases). Deletions cut 6 bases from V and 1 base from J, with 12 bases between. The CDR3 length is 13 residues. CDR1 and CDR2 from the germline V gene are SQVTM and ANQGSEA.

This clone was found a few times. The V call is TRBV7-9, the J call TRBJ2-1, with a tentative D call TRBD1 (6 bases). Germline CDR1 SEHNR, CDR2 FQNEAQ (reference sequence). Trimming took off 8 bases at V and 8 bases at J, with 19 bases between the two ends. CDR3 length: 14 amino acids. The CDR3 nucleotides read TGTGCCAGCTTACAGGGTTTGGGGTTTGATGAGCAGTTCTTC. It encodes CASLQGLGFDEQFF.

This rearrangement joins TRBV28 to TRBJ1-1, with TRBD1 matching 11 bases. This CDR3 is built from 15 residues. Germline V gene sequence: CDR1 MDHEN, CDR2 SYDVKM. The junction had 10 bases not matched to a gene; V was cut back by 9 bases and J by 4 bases. CDR3 DNA: TGTGCCAGTTTTCTTACCGGGACAGGGGGCACTGAAGCTTTCTTT. Translating it yields CASFLTGTGGTEAFF.

Turning to this clone: One junction end does not reproduce the germline sequence, and a read error may be involved. The chain links TRBV7-9 to TRBJ2-7, with TRBD1 matching over 11 bases. Looked up from germline, CDR1 is SEHNR and CDR2 is FQNEAQ (reference sequence). This CDR3 has 13 amino acids. CDR3: CSSSSGTGGEQYF. DNA of the CDR3: TGTTCCAGCAGCTCGGGGACAGGGGGAGAGCAGTACTTC.

This clone was counted once. J is TRBJ2-5 and V is TRBV6-6; D perhaps matches TRBD2 (5 bases). Germline V CDR1 and CDR2: MNHNY, SVGAGI (reference sequence). The ends were cut back, 4 bases at V and 2 bases at J, with 11 bases in the middle. This CDR3 spans 14 amino acids. CDR3 residues: CASSLPGKQETQYF. CDR3 nucleotides: TGTGCCAGCAGTTTACCGGGAAAACAAGAGACCCAGTACTTC.

V is TRBV27 and J is TRBJ1-2, with D hard to call. The CDR3 is 14 residues long. The germline gives CDR1 MNHEY, CDR2 SMNVEV (reference sequence). Trimming removed 0 bases from V and 8 bases from J, with 13 bases in between. The CDR3 reads CASSLSRGSRGYTF. The DNA for the CDR3 is TGTGCCAGCAGTTTATCGAGAGGGTCAAGGGGCTACACCTTC.

Here the CDR3 reads CASSLADDSGRRFF. CDR3 sequence (DNA): TGTGCCAGCAGCTTGGCGGACGATAGCGGGAGGCGGTTCTTC. The chain uses TRBV5-4 and TRBJ2-1; 10 bases are shared with TRBD2. The CDR3 covers 14 residues. J was trimmed by 15 bases and V by 0 bases; bases with no gene match: 9. Germline V gene data show CDR1 as SGHNT and CDR2 as YYREEE (reference sequence).

The chain carries TRBV5-6 and TRBJ2-7, with 10 bases aligning to TRBD1. V dropped 4 bases and J dropped 6; count of bases not matched to a gene: 10. The CDR3 is 15 residues long. Germline V gives CDR1 SGHDT, CDR2 YYEEEE. This chain's CDR3 is CASSPAGQGPVEQYF. DNA for the CDR3: TGTGCCAGCAGCCCCGCGGGACAGGGGCCTGTCGAGCAGTACTTC. The entire variable domain, with the rest obtained from reference TRBV5-6 and TRBJ2-7, is as follows: DAGVTQSPTHLIKTRGQQVTLRCSPKSGHDTVSWYQQALGQGPQFIFQYYEEEERQRGNFPDRFSGHQFPNYSSELNVNALLLGDSALYLCASSPAGQGPVEQYFGPGTRLTVT.